This T cell receptor (beta chain) was sequenced in a study of blood T cell repertoires in COVID-19. At the level of the study: Sample material is recorded as cDNA or gDNA derived from T cells, B-cell-depleted T cells, or PBMCs.

TCRdb's table, derived via immunoSEQ multiplex PCR, lists solely in-frame clones and lacks some. Among some 350,000 clones, approximately 88% were seen once, and the ten largest hold over 4.5%. V lost 4 bases and J 6 bases, leaving 11 bases between the germline ends. The CDR3 loop spans 13 amino acids. In germline, CDR1 is SGHRS, CDR2 YFSETQ. The receptor's source is a man in his thirties or forties who had recovered from COVID-19. The specimen sequenced was PBMCs or T cells enriched from blood (not recorded which). The chain recombines TRBV5-1 with TRBJ1-5; perhaps TRBD1 as D (5 bases). Here the CDR3 reads CASSSGAGQPQHF. The CDR3 DNA sequence: TGCGCCAGCAGCAGCGGGGCGGGTCAGCCCCAGCATTTT. The variable domain in full, with the rest retrieved from reference TRBV5-1 and TRBJ1-5, is KAGVTQTPRYLIKTRGQQVTLSCSPISGHRSVSWYQQTPGQGLQFLFEYFSETQRNKGNFPGRFSGRQFSNSRSEMNVSTLELGDSALYLCASSSGAGQPQHFGDGTRLSIL.